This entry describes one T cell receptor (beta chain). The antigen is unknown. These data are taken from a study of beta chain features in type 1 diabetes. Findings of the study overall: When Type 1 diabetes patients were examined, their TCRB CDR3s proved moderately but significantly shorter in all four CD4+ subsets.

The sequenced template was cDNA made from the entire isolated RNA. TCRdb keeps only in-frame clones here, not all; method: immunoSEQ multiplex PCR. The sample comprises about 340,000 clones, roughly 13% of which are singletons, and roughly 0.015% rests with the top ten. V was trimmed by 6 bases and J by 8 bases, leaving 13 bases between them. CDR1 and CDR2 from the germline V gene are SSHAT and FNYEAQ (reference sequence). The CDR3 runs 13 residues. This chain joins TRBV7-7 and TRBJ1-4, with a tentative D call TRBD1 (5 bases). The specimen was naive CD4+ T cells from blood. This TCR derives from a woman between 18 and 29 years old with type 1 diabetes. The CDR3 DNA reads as TGTGCCAGCAGAGGAGGGGAGGGCGAAAAACTGTTTTTT. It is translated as CASRGGEGEKLFF.